This T cell receptor (beta chain) was observed in a study of blood T cell repertoires in COVID-19. Study as a whole: The samples span acute and convalescent COVID-19 from the United States, Italy and Spain. T cells, B-cell-depleted T cells, or PBMCs provided the cDNA or gDNA that served as material.

Unmatched junction bases numbered 6, after V lost 0 bases and J lost 4 bases. CDR3 size: 15 residues. Per the germline V gene, CDR1 is LGHDT and CDR2 is YNNKEL (reference sequence). Per the original data handling: It was from reference gene primer amplification that nucleated cell counts were estimated. Repertoires were generated with immunoSEQ multiplex PCR, while TCRdb's copy carries only in-frame clones and drops some. V, J and clone size are taken as reported in that table, and D and trimming were inferred from the DNA itself. The profile shows around 23,000 clones, approximately 83% of them singletons.

The TCR originated in a human donor in a cohort sampled during active COVID-19. Sample: peripheral blood. The chain employs TRBV3-1 (or the pseudogene TRBV3-2) and TRBJ2-7; TRBD1 matches 7 bases. CDR3: CASSQDRKGAYEQYF. As DNA, the CDR3 is TGTGCCAGCAGCCAAGATCGAAAGGGGGCATACGAGCAGTACTTC.